Given below is one T cell receptor beta chain in context. Its antigen is undetermined. Germline V CDR1 and CDR2: KGHSH, LQKENI. The CDR3 has 15 amino acids. The V and J ends lost 6 bases and 2 bases, in that order; junction bases with no gene match: 8. Surgery without prior neoadjuvant therapy was the treatment of the selected pancreatic ductal adenocarcinoma patients. This entry belongs to a study of T cells in pancreatic ductal adenocarcinoma. Study-wide findings and caveats: Blood clonality (roughly 0.07) did not differ significantly from tumor (about 0.12). Tumors hold more CD45RO+ effector T cells, which may bias toward lower diversity.

This table comes from immunoSEQ multiplex PCR, and its TCRdb copy is limited to in-frame clones, with some not included. The sample lists 4,800 or so clones, approximately 79% occurring once. The chain links TRBV18 to TRBJ2-5, with 8 bases fitting TRBD1. Source material: pancreatic tumor tissue. The sequence came from a human donor with pancreatic ductal adenocarcinoma. The donor label of this sample is uncertain. The CDR3, as DNA: TGTGCCAGCTCCCTCGGGACAGGCCCGCAAGAGACCCAGTACTTC. The encoded protein is CASSLGTGPQETQYF.